This T cell receptor (beta chain) was sequenced during a study of T cell repertoires in MIS-A myocarditis. Trimming removed 3 bases at V and 0 bases at J, with 13 bases between. Germline values: CDR1 SGHRS, CDR2 YFSETQ. The CDR3 runs 15 residues. Produced via immunoSEQ multiplex PCR; TCRdb's table is partial and in-frame only. The sample contains around 7,000 clones, just under 80% of which appear only once. This clonotype originated in a man younger than 35 with fulminant myocarditis from multisystem inflammatory syndrome in adults (MIS-A) after COVID-19. Specimen: right inferior lung lobe tissue obtained at autopsy. The chain recombines TRBV5-1 with TRBJ2-7; D is perhaps TRBD1 (6 bases). Written as DNA, the CDR3 is TGCGCCAGCAGCTATCTAGAGGGACACTCCTACGAGCAGTACTTC. Amino acid sequence: CASSYLEGHSYEQYF.